This T cell receptor (beta chain) is from a study of blood T cell repertoires in COVID-19. Looking at the study overall: Sample material is recorded as cDNA or gDNA derived from T cells, B-cell-depleted T cells, or PBMCs.

Germline V gene sequence: CDR1 KGHDR, CDR2 SFDVKD. V shed 3 bases, J shed 12 bases, and the junction held 4 bases outside the gene matches. CDR3 size: 12 residues. This clone has only one observation. Authors' data handling: Counts of nucleated cells, estimated from reference gene primer amplification, were obtained. Measured with immunoSEQ multiplex PCR; TCRdb has only the in-frame clones, and not every one. Clone size and the V and J calls come from that table; the DNA yielded D and trimming. The repertoire holds around 190,000 clones, with 65% to 90% as singletons. Source material: peripheral blood. The sequence derives from a middle-aged man with active or convalescent COVID-19. V usage is TRBV24-1 and J usage is TRBJ2-1; TRBD2 matches at 7 bases. As DNA, the CDR3 is TGTGCCACCAGTGATCGAGCGGGGATGCAGTTCTTC. Its protein product is CATSDRAGMQFF.